What follows is one T cell receptor beta chain and its context. The entry originates in a study of shared clonotypes between healthy human individuals. This CDR3 has 11 amino acids. V was clipped by 7 bases and J by 15 bases, with 16 bases between them. Per germline, CDR1 MDHEN and CDR2 SYDVKM. Method: immunoSEQ multiplex PCR; TCRdb's copy keeps in-frame clones and lacks some. Here the sample spans hundreds of thousands of clones, about 97% being singletons. Sequenced sample: naive CD4+ T cells sorted from blood. Documented subset: CD45RA+ positively selected. This receptor was obtained from a woman aged 25 to 39 in good health. This chain joins TRBV28 and TRBJ2-4, with D perhaps TRBD1 (6 bases). In nucleotides, the CDR3 is TGTGCCAGCACCACGGGACAACGTCGGTACTTC. Translating gives CASTTGQRRYF.